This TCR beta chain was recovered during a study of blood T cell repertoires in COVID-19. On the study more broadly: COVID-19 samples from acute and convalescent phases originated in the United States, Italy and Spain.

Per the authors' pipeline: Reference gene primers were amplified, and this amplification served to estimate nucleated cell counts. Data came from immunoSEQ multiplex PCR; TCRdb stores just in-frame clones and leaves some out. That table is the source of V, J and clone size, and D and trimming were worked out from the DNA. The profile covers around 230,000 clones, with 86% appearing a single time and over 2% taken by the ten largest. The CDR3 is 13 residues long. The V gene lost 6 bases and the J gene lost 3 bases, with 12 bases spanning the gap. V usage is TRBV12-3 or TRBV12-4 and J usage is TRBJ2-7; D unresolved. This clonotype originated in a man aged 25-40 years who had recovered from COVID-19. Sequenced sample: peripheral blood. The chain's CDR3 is CASRTAAVYEQYF. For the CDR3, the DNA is TGTGCCAGCAGGACGGCGGCAGTCTACGAGCAGTACTTC.